This T cell receptor (beta chain) was found in a study of blood T cell repertoires in COVID-19. The germline V gene has CDR1 SNHLY and CDR2 FYNNEI. V was clipped by 6 bases and J by 4 bases, with 21 bases between them. The CDR3 has 16 amino acids. Profiled with immunoSEQ multiplex PCR; TCRdb holds only in-frame clones, not every one. The repertoire consists of roughly 90,000 clones, with 80% occurring once and the leading ten covering 10%. The source of this sequence is a woman between 70 and 85 years old with acute or convalescent COVID-19. Material: peripheral blood. The chain carries TRBV2 and TRBJ1-1; tentatively, D is TRBD1 (5 bases). This CDR3 is CASRDHPGGSPTEAFF. CDR3 DNA sequence: TGTGCCAGCAGGGACCACCCTGGGGGGTCCCCCACTGAAGCTTTCTTT.